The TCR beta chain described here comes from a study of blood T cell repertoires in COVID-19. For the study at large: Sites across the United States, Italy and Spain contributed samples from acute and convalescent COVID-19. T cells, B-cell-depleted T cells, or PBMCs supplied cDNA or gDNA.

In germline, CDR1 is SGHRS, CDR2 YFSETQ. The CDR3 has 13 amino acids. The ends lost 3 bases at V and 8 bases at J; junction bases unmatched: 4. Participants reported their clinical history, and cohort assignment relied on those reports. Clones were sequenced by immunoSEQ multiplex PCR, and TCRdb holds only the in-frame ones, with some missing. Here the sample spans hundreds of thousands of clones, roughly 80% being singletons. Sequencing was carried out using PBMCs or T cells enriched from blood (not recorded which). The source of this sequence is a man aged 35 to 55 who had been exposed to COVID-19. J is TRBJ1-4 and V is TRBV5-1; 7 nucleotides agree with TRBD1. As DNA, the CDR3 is TGCGCCAGCAGCTCCCAGACAGGGGAAAAACTGTTTTTT. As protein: CASSSQTGEKLFF.